A single T cell receptor beta chain is shown here with its context. This clonotype came up many times. No antigen is known for it. No per-base quality is available; no much larger clone lies one base away. These data are taken from a study of T cells in Graves' hyperthyroidism and ophthalmopathy (dated by TCRdb to the late 2010s). For the wider study: Peripheral blood samples were taken at initial diagnosis, before any treatment was given. Following sampling, methimazole starting at 30 mg daily was given to hyperthyroidism patients, and high-dose intravenous methylprednisolone was given to ophthalmopathy patients. The paper describes TCR Vbeta CDR3 sequencing of 135 peripheral blood samples, made up of under 50 ophthalmopathy patients, some 76 hyperthyroidism patients and around 17 progressor patients. Whether ophthalmopathy could be predicted prospectively was tested in an independent validation cohort made up of some 20 hyperthyroidism patients plus 17 patients who later progressed to ophthalmopathy. For training and testing, the 110 or so patients in the discovery cohort were randomly divided in a 7:3 ratio. The study also compared thyroid tissue and blood T-cell repertoires from about six Graves' hyperthyroidism patients. To identify TCR V-J signatures that set the groups apart, the researchers used a discovery cohort of more than 95 patients, made up of 40 to 45 with Graves' ophthalmopathy and some 58 with stable Graves' hyperthyroidism.

The TCR beta CDR3 regions were amplified from RNA transcripts. A first-round RT-PCR of the TCR CDR3 used the HTBI primer set with the Qiagen OneStep RT-PCR kit. A second multiplex PCR round built the libraries, followed by size selection and purification. Paired-end sequencing of the libraries was performed with 100 bp reads on an Illumina HiSeq2000. The study's own analysis went as follows. Raw data were processed with SOAPnuke, discarding reads with adapters, uncalled bases, mean Phred below 15, or no exact constant-primer or identifier match. COPE v1.2.5 was used to merge the high-quality paired reads, and each unique nucleotide sequence was defined as a clonotype. MiTCR v1.1 was used to align the clonotypes against IMGT TRBV, TRBD and TRBJ reference segments. Analysis was restricted to V-J combinations with a frequency above 0.0001, which covered roughly 99% of repertoires. A TCS score was defined as the ratio between F50 (clonal expansion) and ExV (chaos), using BLOSUM62-based TCRdist between CDR3 peptides within each V-J. Welch's t-statistics and random forest reduced roughly 530 V-J features to about 13, which were used in a naive Bayes classifier (R e1071). TCRdb cleaned the public reads at Q25 with fastp, built clones with MiXCR and kept in-frame beta chains. A single entry per CDR3 protein holds the most common genes and DNA from its merged rows. What appears here as the V and J calls and clone size reflects TCRdb's work, not the paper's. The sample has about 300,000 distinct CDR3 sequences on record, 20% to 25% of them singletons. The ten largest clones take up about a quarter of the sample.

The paper as a whole reports these results and caveats: Blood samples also contained most of the expanded thyroid clonotypes (frequency above 0.001), which suggests that blood repertoires may reflect thyroid immune responses. During validation, the model predicted progression to ophthalmopathy a median of roughly six months ahead of onset, with more than 60% sensitivity and about 75% specificity. No statistical method was used to set the sample size in advance, and investigators knew the group allocation. A model built on a 13 V-J signature distinguished ophthalmopathy from stable hyperthyroidism, reaching around 90% sensitivity and around 81% specificity in cross-validation and 80%/75% in testing.

Hyperthyroidism patients were newly diagnosed, had a disease duration of under 2 months, and were aged 18 to 65 years. Exclusion was applied to patients with uncontrolled infections, other autoimmune diseases, pregnancy or lactation. Diagnoses were based on clinical symptoms, serum thyroxine and TRAb, thyroid ultrasound and orbital computed tomography. For progressor patients, blood was drawn at the first diagnosis of hyperthyroidism, before any ophthalmopathy symptoms had appeared. PBMCs were isolated from 7.5 to 10 ml of fresh peripheral blood by Ficoll-Paque density gradient centrifugation. Progressor patients were initially diagnosed with Graves' hyperthyroidism and developed ophthalmopathy during follow-up. Total RNA was extracted using Trizol reagent, and RNA quality was assessed on an Agilent 2100 Bioanalyzer. The CDR3 runs 13 residues from the cysteine to the phenylalanine. Only CDR3 DNA remains: 39 bases, in frame from the first base. Reading the germline V gene gives CDR1 KGHDR and CDR2 SFDVKD. V gives up 6 bases and J gives up 5 bases, and the segment between their germline ends measures 10 bases.

The rearrangement joined TRBV24-1 to TRBJ1-5, and the D gene may be TRBD1, 6 bases matching. This clonotype originated in a man aged 40-49 years with Graves' hyperthyroidism that later progressed to Graves' ophthalmopathy. The sequencing input was blood. The DNA sequence reads TGTGCCACCAGTTCTACAGGGTATCAGCCCCAGCATTTT. It codes for CATSSTGYQPQHF.